Only a few counts were recorded for the clone carrying this T cell receptor (beta chain). MiXCR was run by TCRdb on the 5' RACE reads, yielding one entry per CDR3 protein. The data show 25,000 to 30,000 distinct CDR3 sequences, with around 5.3% seen just once and over 2.5% held by the top ten. This entry comes from a study of early T cells in non-severe SARS-CoV-2 infection. The overall study: Chains were unpaired, as sequencing was done on bulk RNA from unsorted whole blood.

This TCR came from an adult who was a healthcare worker with PCR-confirmed SARS-CoV-2 infection or an uninfected control (not recorded which). Sequenced sample: whole blood.

Written as DNA, the CDR3 is TGTGCCAGCAGTGCTCTAACTACCCGTACCGGGGAGCTGTTTTTT. This encodes CASSALTTRTGELFF. V usage is TRBV6-1 and J usage is TRBJ2-2; D gene unclear. In germline, CDR1 is MNHNS, CDR2 SASEGT. The V end was cut by 4 bases, the J end by 5 bases, with 14 bases between. The CDR3 loop spans 15 amino acids.